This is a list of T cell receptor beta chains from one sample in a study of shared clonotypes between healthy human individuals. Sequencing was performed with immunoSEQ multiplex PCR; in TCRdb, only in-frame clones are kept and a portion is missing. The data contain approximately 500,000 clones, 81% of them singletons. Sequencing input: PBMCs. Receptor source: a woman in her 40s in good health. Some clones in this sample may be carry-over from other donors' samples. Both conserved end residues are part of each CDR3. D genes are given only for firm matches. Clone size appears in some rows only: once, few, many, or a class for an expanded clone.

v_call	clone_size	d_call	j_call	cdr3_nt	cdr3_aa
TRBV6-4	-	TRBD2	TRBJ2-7	TGTGCCAGCAGTTACTCAGGCGGGAGTGGTACCTACGAGCAGTACTTC	CASSYSGGSGTYEQYF
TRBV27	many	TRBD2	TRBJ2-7	TGTGCCAGCAGTTCGAAACTAGCGGGAGGGCCGGGTGAGCAGTACTTC	CASSSKLAGGPGEQYF
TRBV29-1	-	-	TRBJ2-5	TGCAGCGTTGAGGTGGGAGAGACCCAGTACTTC	CSVEVGETQYF
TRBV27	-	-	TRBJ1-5	TGTGCCAGCAGTTTGGCACAAGACGATCAGCCCCAGCATTTT	CASSLAQDDQPQHF
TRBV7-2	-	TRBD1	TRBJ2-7	TGTGCCAGCAGCTTCGCTACAGGGGCCCCCTACGAGCAGTACTTC	CASSFATGAPYEQYF
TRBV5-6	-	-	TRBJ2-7	TGTGCCAGCAGCTTGGCCGGGACCTTTTCCTACGAGCAGTACTTC	CASSLAGTFSYEQYF
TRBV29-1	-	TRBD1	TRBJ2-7	TGCAGCGTGGCCCGGGACAGCCCCTACGAGCAGTACTTC	CSVARDSPYEQYF
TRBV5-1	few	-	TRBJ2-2	TGCGCCAGCAGCCCCCGCCCTGGGACTTCCGGGGAGCTGTTTTTT	CASSPRPGTSGELFF
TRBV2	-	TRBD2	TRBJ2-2	TGTGCCAGCAGCCCTGGACTAGCCCGGGAGCTGTTTTTT	CASSPGLARELFF
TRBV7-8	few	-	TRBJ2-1	TGTGCCAGCAGCTTCGACACGGGGGATCAGGCGTTCTTC	CASSFDTGDQAFF
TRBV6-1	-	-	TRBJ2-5	TGTGCCAGCATACCGGGACCACAAGAGACCCAGTACTTC	CASIPGPQETQYF
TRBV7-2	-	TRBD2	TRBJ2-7	TGTGCCAGCAGCTCCATTTTTCTAGCGGGAGTCCCCTACGAGCAGTACTTC	CASSSIFLAGVPYEQYF